This TCR beta chain was sequenced in a study of identical twins. TCRdb used MiXCR to reprocess the 5' RACE reads, holding one entry per CDR3 protein. The sample has a few hundred thousand distinct CDR3 sequences, more than 9% seen once. Note on this clonotype: Compared with germline, one end of the junction differs, possibly owing to a read error.

The CDR3 has 17 amino acids. Germline V gives CDR1 DFQATT, CDR2 SNEGSKA (reference sequence). In addition, the sample was reused for a study of yellow fever vaccine responses in identical twins. That paper notes: Reportedly, twins' vaccine T cell responses looked partly convergent and partly personalized.

Sequenced sample: CD8+ T cells sorted from blood. The chain couples TRBV20-1 to TRBJ1-4; tentatively, D is TRBD1 (6 bases). The receptor's source is a woman between 18 and 30 years old in good health. The CDR3 sequence is CCARENRALRTNEKLFF. In DNA, the CDR3 is TGCTGTGCTAGGGAAAACAGGGCTTTGAGGACTAATGAAAAACTGTTTTTT.